The clone carrying this TCR beta chain has only a few counts. The antigen is undetermined. The source of the sample is a study of T-cell memory formation after mild COVID-19. General study results and limits: SARS-CoV-2 specificity was not confirmed for second-wave clones peaking on day 37. Cross-reactive memory seemingly joined, as some responding clones were found in pre-infection memory.

TCRdb reprocessed the 5' RACE reads via MiXCR and lists one record per CDR3 protein. The data contain tens of thousands of distinct CDR3 sequences, around an eighth of them singletons. The CDR3 spans 14 residues. Looked up from germline, CDR1 is SGDLS and CDR2 is YYNGEE. V dropped 3 bases and J dropped 2; count of bases not matched to a gene: 1. The chain recombines TRBV9 with TRBJ1-5, with 8 bases matching TRBD1. Material for sequencing was PBMCs or a T cell subset sorted from them (not recorded which). The origin of this receptor is an adult woman who had mild COVID-19 (a few samples of this study predate the infection). Cell type and time point are not known. CDR3 in amino acids: CASSAGGGNQPQHF. For the CDR3, the DNA is TGTGCCAGCAGCGCAGGGGGCGGCAATCAGCCCCAGCATTTT.